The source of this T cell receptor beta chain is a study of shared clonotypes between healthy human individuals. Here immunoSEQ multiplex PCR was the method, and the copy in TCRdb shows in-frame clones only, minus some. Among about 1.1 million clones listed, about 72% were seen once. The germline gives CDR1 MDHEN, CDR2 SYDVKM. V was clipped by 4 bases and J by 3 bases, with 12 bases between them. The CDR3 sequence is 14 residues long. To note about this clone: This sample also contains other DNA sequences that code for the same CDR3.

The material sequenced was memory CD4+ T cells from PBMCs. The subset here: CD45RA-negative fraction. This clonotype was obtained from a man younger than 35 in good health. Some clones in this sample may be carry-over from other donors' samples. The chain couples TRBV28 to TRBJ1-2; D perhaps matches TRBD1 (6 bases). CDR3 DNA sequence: TGTGCCAGCAGTTCGACAGGAGGGGACTATGGCTACACCTTC. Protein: CASSSTGGDYGYTF.